A selection of T cell receptor beta chains follows, all from one sample in a study of cytomegalovirus exposure and HLA in healthy donors. Generated by immunoSEQ multiplex PCR, the TCRdb table keeps only in-frame clones and is missing some. The sample carries approximately 160,000 clones, roughly three quarters recorded once. The sample consisted of PBMCs. The receptor source for this set is a woman between 50 and 59 years old in good health and CMV-seropositive. Both conserved end residues are part of each CDR3. A D gene is named only where the DNA matches it firmly. Size values are once, few and many counts, or a class for expanded clones, and some rows have none.

>TRBJ1-6|NA|TRBD1|TRBV7-9
TGTGCCAGCAGCTCGGGACAGGGACATTCACCCCTCCACTTT
CASSSGQGHSPLHF
>TRBJ2-7|NA|NA|TRBV27
TGTGCCAGCAGTTTAAACGGGAATACAGGGAAAGGGGAGCAGTACTTC
CASSLNGNTGKGEQYF
>TRBJ2-1|NA|NA|TRBV11-3
TGTGCCAGCAGCTTCCGAGGGGGTCCGCAGTTCTTC
CASSFRGGPQFF
>TRBJ2-1|NA|NA|TRBV6-6
TGTGCCAGCAGTCCCCTAGCGTGGAATGAGCAGTTCTTC
CASSPLAWNEQFF
>TRBJ2-5|once|TRBD2|TRBV27
TGTGCCAGCAGTTCCCGGACTAGCGGGGGCCAAGAGACCCAGTACTTC
CASSSRTSGGQETQYF
>TRBJ2-1|NA|TRBD2|TRBV6-1
TGTGCCAGCGAGAGTAGGGGGCTAGCGGGGGGACAGTTCTTC
CASESRGLAGGQFF
>TRBJ2-3|NA|TRBD1|TRBV5-5
TGTGCCAGCAGCTTGGGGACAGGAACCCTCTCTAGCACAGATACGCAGTATTTT
CASSLGTGTLSSTDTQYF
>TRBJ2-3|few|TRBD2|TRBV9
TGTGCCAGCAGCGCCGGGACTAGCGGGGGGGCTAGCACAGATACGCAGTATTTT
CASSAGTSGGASTDTQYF
>TRBJ2-3|few|NA|TRBV2
TGTGCCAGCAGTAACCAGGGTTTGGATACGCAGTATTTT
CASSNQGLDTQYF
>TRBJ2-1|NA|TRBD2|TRBV11-1
TGTGCCAGCAGCAAGAAATACGCTAGCGGGGTTTACAATGAGCAGTTCTTC
CASSKKYASGVYNEQFF
>TRBJ1-6|NA|NA|TRBV6-1
TGTGCCAGCAGTGAAAGACAGTCCTATAATTCACCCCTCCACTTT
CASSERQSYNSPLHF
>TRBJ1-3|once|NA|TRBV9
TGTGCCAGCAGCCCTCAAGGGAGGGTAATATATTTT
CASSPQGRVIYF
>TRBJ2-5|NA|TRBD1|TRBV12-5
TGTGCTAGTGGTTTGGGACAGGGTCAGGAGACCCAGTACTTC
CASGLGQGQETQYF
>TRBJ1-4|NA|NA|TRBV6-1
TGTGCCAGCAGTGACCGACAGTCTGTGTATACTAATGAAAAACTGTTTTTT
CASSDRQSVYTNEKLFF
>TRBJ2-7|NA|TRBD1|TRBV4-1
TGCGCCAGCAGCCAAGATGGCCGGACAGGGCAAACCTACGAGCAGTACTTC
CASSQDGRTGQTYEQYF
>TRBJ2-3|NA|TRBD1|TRBV11-3
TGTGCCAGCAGCCCCCGGACAGGGGACACAGATACGCAGTATTTT
CASSPRTGDTDTQYF
>TRBJ1-6|NA|NA|TRBV7-9
TGTGCCAGCAGCTTAGTTTCGGATAATTCACCCCTCCACTTT
CASSLVSDNSPLHF
>TRBJ1-2|NA|NA|TRBV6-1
TGTGCCAGCAGCTCCAACACAGGGCAAAGCTACACCTTC
CASSSNTGQSYTF
>TRBJ1-2|NA|NA|TRBV5-1
TGCGCCAGCAGCTTGGGGGAGGGGATAAATGGCTACACCTTC
CASSLGEGINGYTF
>TRBJ1-6|NA|TRBD1|TRBV18
TGTGCCAGCTCACCTCTGGACAGGGTCGATAATTCACCCCTCCACTTT
CASSPLDRVDNSPLHF
>TRBJ2-5|NA|NA|TRBV19
TGTGCCACCACGAGGGGGGGGCATCAAGAGACCCAGTACTTC
CATTRGGHQETQYF
>TRBJ1-6|NA|NA|TRBV9
TGTGCCAGCAGCGACGGACACAGTAATTCACCCCTCCACTTT
CASSDGHSNSPLHF
>TRBJ1-2|NA|TRBD1|TRBV6-1
TGTGCCAGTGGACAGGCCGCGGTCGACACCTTC
CASGQAAVDTF
>TRBJ2-1|NA|NA|TRBV7-9
TGTTCCAGCAGCTTAGATCTAGGCGGGGGCCCCCTGCAGTTCTTC
CSSSLDLGGGPLQFF
>TRBJ2-5|once|TRBD1|TRBV5-1
TGCGCCAGCAGTTCCGCCGGGACAGGGAATAGGGAGACCCAGTACTTC
CASSSAGTGNRETQYF
>TRBJ2-1|NA|TRBD2|TRBV5-1
TGCGCCAGCAGCTCGACTAGCGGGGGCTACAATGAGCAGTTCTTC
CASSSTSGGYNEQFF
>TRBJ2-1|NA|NA|TRBV5-1
TGCGCCAGCAACCGGGACAACGACAATGAGCAGTTCTTC
CASNRDNDNEQFF
>TRBJ1-5|NA|NA|TRBV27
TGTGCCAGCAGAGGGCCCCGGGACTTCGATCAGCCCCAGCATTTT
CASRGPRDFDQPQHF
>TRBJ1-3|NA|NA|TRBV2
TGTGCCAGCACCCACATCTCTGGAAACACCATATATTTT
CASTHISGNTIYF
>TRBJ1-6|NA|TRBD1|TRBV6-1
TGTGCCAGCAGTGAAGGGGCAGGGGGAGAGTATAATTCACCCCTCCACTTT
CASSEGAGGEYNSPLHF
>TRBJ1-2|NA|TRBD1|TRBV6-5
TGTGCCAGCAGTATGAACCAGGGGGGTTATGGCTACACCTTC
CASSMNQGGYGYTF
>TRBJ2-6|NA|NA|TRBV5-1
TGCGCCAGCAGCCGAGGGTCGGTAGAGGTTGGGGCCAACGTCCTGACTTTC
CASSRGSVEVGANVLTF
>TRBJ2-7|NA|TRBD2|TRBV6-1
TGTGCCAGCAGTGAAAAAGGTGGAGCGGGGGGGCCCCACGAGCAGTACTTC
CASSEKGGAGGPHEQYF
>TRBJ2-7|NA|NA|TRBV5-8
TGTGCCAGCAGCCAAGCGGATTACGAGCAGTACTTC
CASSQADYEQYF
>TRBJ1-1|few|NA|TRBV4-1
TGCGCCAGCAGCCAAGATCGAACAACTGAAGCTTTCTTT
CASSQDRTTEAFF
>TRBJ1-5|NA|TRBD1|TRBV5-6
TGTGCCAGCAGCTTTGGGACAGGGAATCAGCCCCAGCATTTT
CASSFGTGNQPQHF
>TRBJ2-3|NA|TRBD1|TRBV19
TGTGCCAGTAGTATCGGACAGGCCACAGAAGTCACGCAGTATTTT
CASSIGQATEVTQYF
>TRBJ1-4|few|NA|TRBV6-1
TGTGCCAGCAGTGAAGGGAAGGCGGGTGAAAAACTGTTTTTT
CASSEGKAGEKLFF
>TRBJ2-3|NA|TRBD1|TRBV5-1
TGCGCCAGCAGCGCCCGACAGGGGTCCACAGATACGCAGTATTTT
CASSARQGSTDTQYF
>TRBJ2-2|NA|NA|TRBV10-3
TGTGCCTCAACGGGGCAGAAGGGGGTCGGGGAGCTGTTTTTT
CASTGQKGVGELFF
>TRBJ1-1|NA|TRBD1|TRBV4-1
TGCGCCAGCAGCCAAGAGGACAGGACATACACTGAAGCTTTCTTT
CASSQEDRTYTEAFF
>TRBJ2-4|NA|TRBD1|TRBV5-1
TGCGCCAGCACCCCTGGACAGGGAGAGAAAAACATTCAGTACTTC
CASTPGQGEKNIQYF
>TRBJ2-6|NA|TRBD2|TRBV11-2
TGTGCCAGCAGCCCGCTAAGACTAGCGGGGGCCTCTGGGGCCAACGTCCTGACTTTC
CASSPLRLAGASGANVLTF
>TRBJ1-2|NA|TRBD1|TRBV2
TGTGCCAGTAAGGGGACAGGCAGCTACACCTTC
CASKGTGSYTF
>TRBJ2-1|NA|TRBD1|TRBV5-1
TGCGCCAGCAGCCAATTACAGGGGGCGCAACCGTTCTTC
CASSQLQGAQPFF
>TRBJ2-5|NA|TRBD1|TRBV4-2
TGTGCCAGCAGCCAAGATGGGACAGCGCAAGAGACCCAGTACTTC
CASSQDGTAQETQYF
>TRBJ1-1|NA|NA|TRBV7-6
TGTGCCAGCAAAGGGGGGGGGAGGAACACTGAAGCTTTCTTT
CASKGGGRNTEAFF
>TRBJ1-1|few|TRBD1|TRBV14
TGTGCCAGCAGCCCGGGACAGGGATCTGAAGCTTTCTTT
CASSPGQGSEAFF
>TRBJ1-6|few|NA|TRBV19
TGTGCCAGTGCGGAGAGCTCCTATAATTCACCCCTCCACTTT
CASAESSYNSPLHF
>TRBJ2-2|NA|TRBD1|TRBV2
TGTGCCAGCAGTGAGCAGGGGGCGCCCGCCGGGGAGCTGTTTTTT
CASSEQGAPAGELFF